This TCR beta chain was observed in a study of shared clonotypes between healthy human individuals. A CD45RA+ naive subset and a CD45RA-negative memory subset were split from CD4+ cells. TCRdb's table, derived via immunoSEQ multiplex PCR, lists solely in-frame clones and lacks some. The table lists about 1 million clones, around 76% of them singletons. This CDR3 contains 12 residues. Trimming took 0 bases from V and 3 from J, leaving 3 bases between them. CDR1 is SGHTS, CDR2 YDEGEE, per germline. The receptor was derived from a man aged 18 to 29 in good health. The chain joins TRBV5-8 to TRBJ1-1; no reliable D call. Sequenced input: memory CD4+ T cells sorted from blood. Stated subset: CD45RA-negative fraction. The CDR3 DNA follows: TGTGCCAGCAGCTTGGTGTACACTGAAGCTTTCTTT. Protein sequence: CASSLVYTEAFF.